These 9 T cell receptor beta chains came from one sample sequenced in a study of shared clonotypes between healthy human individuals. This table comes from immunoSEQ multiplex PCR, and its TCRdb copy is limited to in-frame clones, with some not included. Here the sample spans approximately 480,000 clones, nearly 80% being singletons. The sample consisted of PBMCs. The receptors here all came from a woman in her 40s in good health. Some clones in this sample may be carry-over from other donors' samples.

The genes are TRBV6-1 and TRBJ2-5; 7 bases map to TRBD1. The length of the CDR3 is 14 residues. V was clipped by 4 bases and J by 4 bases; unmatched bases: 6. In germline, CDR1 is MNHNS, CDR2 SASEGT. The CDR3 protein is CASSVTGVGETQYF. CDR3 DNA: TGTGCCAGCAGTGTAACAGGGGTTGGAGAGACCCAGTACTTC.

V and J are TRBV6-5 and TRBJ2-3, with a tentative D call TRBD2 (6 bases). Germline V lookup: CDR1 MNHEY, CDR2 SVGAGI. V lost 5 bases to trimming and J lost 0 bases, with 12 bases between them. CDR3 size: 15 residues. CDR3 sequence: CASSPGLYSTDTQYF. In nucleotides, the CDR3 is TGTGCCAGCAGTCCGGGACTTTATAGCACAGATACGCAGTATTTT.

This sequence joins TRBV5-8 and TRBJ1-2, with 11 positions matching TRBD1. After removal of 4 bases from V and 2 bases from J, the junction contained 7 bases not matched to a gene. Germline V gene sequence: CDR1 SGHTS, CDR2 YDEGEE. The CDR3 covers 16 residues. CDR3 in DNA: TGTGCCAGCAGCAAATCGTGGGACAGGGGGAACTATGGCTACACCTTC. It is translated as CASSKSWDRGNYGYTF.

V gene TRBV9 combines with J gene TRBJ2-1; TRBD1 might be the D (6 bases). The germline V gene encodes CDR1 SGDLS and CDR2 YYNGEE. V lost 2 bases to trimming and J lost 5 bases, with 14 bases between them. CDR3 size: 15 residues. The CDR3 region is CASSVSGTTNNEQFF. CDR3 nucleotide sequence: TGTGCCAGCAGCGTGTCCGGGACAACCAACAATGAGCAGTTCTTC.

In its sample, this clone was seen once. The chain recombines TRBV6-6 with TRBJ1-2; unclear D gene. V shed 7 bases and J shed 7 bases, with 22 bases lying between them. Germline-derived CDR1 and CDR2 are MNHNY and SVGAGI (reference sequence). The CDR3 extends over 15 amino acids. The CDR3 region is CASIGAIGPRLGYTF. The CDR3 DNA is TGTGCCAGCATCGGAGCGATAGGGCCCAGACTTGGCTACACCTTC.

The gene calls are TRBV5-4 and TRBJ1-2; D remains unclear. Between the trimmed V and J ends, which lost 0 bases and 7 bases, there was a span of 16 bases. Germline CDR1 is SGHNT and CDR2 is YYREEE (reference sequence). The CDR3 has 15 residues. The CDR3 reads CASSLDSGVSGGYTF. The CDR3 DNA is TGTGCCAGCAGCTTGGACAGCGGGGTCTCGGGTGGCTACACCTTC.

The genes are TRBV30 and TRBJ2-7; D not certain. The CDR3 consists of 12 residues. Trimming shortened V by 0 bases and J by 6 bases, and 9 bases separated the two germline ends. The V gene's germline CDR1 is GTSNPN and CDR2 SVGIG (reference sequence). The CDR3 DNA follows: TGTGCCTGGAGTGTAAGTGTAGCCGAGCAGTACTTC. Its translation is CAWSVSVAEQYF.

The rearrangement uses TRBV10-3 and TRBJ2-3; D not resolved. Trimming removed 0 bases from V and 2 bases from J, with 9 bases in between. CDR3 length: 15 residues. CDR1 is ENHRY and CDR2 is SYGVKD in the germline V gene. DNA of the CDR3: TGTGCCATCAGTGAGTCGGCAGGCTTCACAGATACGCAGTATTTT. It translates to CAISESAGFTDTQYF.

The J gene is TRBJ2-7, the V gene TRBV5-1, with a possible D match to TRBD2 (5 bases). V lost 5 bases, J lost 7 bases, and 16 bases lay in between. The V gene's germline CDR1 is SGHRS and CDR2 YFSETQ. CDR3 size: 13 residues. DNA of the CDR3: TGCGCCAGCAGTGGACTCACGAGCTCAGAGCAGTACTTC. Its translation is CASSGLTSSEQYF.